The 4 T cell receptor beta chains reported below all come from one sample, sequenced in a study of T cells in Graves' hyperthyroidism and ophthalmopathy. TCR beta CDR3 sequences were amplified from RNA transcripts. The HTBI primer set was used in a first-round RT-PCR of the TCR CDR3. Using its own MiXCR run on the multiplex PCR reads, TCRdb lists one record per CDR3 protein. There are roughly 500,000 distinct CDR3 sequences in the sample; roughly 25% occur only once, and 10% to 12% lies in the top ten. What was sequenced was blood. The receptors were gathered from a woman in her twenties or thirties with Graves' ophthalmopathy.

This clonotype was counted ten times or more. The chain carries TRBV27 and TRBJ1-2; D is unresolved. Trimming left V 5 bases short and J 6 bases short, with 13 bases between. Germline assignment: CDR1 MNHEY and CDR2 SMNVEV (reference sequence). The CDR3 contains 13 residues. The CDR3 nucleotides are TGTGCCAGCAGTATCCCCGGGAAGGATGGCTACACCTTC. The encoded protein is CASSIPGKDGYTF.

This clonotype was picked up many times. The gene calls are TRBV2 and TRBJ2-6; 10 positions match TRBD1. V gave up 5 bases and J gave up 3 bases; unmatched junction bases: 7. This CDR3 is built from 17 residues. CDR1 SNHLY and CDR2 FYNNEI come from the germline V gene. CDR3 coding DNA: TGTGCCAGCAGTCGAGGGACAGGGGCTAGTGGGGCCAACGTCCTGACTTTC. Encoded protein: CASSRGTGASGANVLTF.

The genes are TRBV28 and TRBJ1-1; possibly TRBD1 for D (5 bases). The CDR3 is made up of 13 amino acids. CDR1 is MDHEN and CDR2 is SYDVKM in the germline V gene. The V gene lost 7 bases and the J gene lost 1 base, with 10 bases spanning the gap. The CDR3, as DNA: TGTGCCAGCATCGGGGGGGGGAACACTGAAGCTTTCTTT. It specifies CASIGGGNTEAFF. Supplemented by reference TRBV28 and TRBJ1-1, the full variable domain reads DVKVTQSSRYLVKRTGEKVFLECVQDMDHENMFWYRQDPGLGLRLIYFSYDVKMKEKGDIPEGYSVSREKKERFSLILESASTNQTSMYLCASIGGGNTEAFFGQGTRLTVV.

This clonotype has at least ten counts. CDR3 sequence reads: CASSGPGAHTGELFF. The CDR3 bases are TGTGCCAGCAGTGGGCCGGGGGCGCACACCGGGGAGCTGTTTTTT. The V call is TRBV2, the J call TRBJ2-2; D might be TRBD1 or TRBD2, each matching 6 bases. This CDR3 spans 15 amino acids. V was clipped by 4 bases and J by 3 bases, with 12 bases between them. Germline V gene data show CDR1 as SNHLY and CDR2 as FYNNEI.